One T cell receptor (beta chain) is described in this entry. These data belong to a study of T cells in tumors and immune-related adverse events. The table came from immunoSEQ multiplex PCR; TCRdb's copy has only in-frame clones and leaves some out. This sample has about 24,000 clones; 80% to 95% occur once, and the top ten carry 1.1% to 1.5%. Trimming removed 4 bases from V and 4 bases from J, with 7 bases in between. The germline gives CDR1 SNHLY, CDR2 FYNNEI. CDR3 length: 13 amino acids. The TCR originated in a female donor with metastatic renal cell carcinoma. The chain employs TRBV2 and TRBJ1-4; perhaps TRBD1 as D (5 bases). The sequencing used lymph node tissue, collected from a patient treated with anti-PD-1 therapy. DNA of the CDR3: TGTGCCAGCAGTGGGCAGGGTAATGAAAAACTGTTTTTT. Protein sequence: CASSGQGNEKLFF.